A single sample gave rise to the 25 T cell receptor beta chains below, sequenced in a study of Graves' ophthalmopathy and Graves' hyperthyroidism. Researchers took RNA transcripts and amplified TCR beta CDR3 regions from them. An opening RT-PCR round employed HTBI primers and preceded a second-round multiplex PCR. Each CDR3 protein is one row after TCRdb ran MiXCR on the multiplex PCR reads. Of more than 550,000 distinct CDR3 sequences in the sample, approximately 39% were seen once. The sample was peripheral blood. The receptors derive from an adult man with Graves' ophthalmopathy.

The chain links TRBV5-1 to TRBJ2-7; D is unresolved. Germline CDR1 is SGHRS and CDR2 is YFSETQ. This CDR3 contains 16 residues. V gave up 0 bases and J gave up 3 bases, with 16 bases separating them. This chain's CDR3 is CASSLGVASLDYEQYF. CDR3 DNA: TGCGCCAGCAGCTTGGGTGTGGCGAGCTTAGACTACGAGCAGTACTTC.

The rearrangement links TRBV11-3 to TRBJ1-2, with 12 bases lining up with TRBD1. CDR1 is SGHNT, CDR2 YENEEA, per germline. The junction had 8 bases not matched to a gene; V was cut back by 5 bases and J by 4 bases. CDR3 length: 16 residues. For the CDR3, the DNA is TGTGCCAGCAGCACGGGACAGGGGGCGCTTTCCTATGGCTACACCTTC. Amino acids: CASSTGQGALSYGYTF.

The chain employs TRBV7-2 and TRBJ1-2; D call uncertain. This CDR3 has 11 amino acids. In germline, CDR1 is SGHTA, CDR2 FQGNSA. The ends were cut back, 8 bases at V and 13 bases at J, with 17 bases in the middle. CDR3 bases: TGTGCCAGCGCGGAGGTATTGGGCGGCACCTTC. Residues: CASAEVLGGTF. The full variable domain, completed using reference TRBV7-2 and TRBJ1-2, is GAGVSQSPSNKVTEKGKDVELRCDPISGHTALYWYRQSLGQGLEFLIYFQGNSAPDKSGLPSDRFSAERTGGSVSTLTIQRTQQEDSAVYLCASAEVLGGTFGSGTRLTVV.

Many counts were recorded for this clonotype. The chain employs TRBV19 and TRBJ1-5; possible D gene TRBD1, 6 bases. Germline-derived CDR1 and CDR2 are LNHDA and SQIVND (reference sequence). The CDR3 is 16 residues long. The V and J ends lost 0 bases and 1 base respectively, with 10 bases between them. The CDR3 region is CASSIDEGESNQPQHF. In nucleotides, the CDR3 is TGTGCCAGTAGTATAGATGAGGGGGAAAGCAATCAGCCCCAGCATTTT.

In nucleotides, the CDR3 is TGTGCCAGCAGTTACTCAGCGGGGGGGGTGACCTACGAGCAGTACTTC. It encodes CASSYSAGGVTYEQYF. This sequence joins TRBV6-5 and TRBJ2-7, with 10 bases that match TRBD2. J gave up 2 bases and V 0 bases, and 4 bases lay outside the gene matches. The CDR3 consists of 16 residues. Germline V gives CDR1 MNHEY, CDR2 SVGAGI.

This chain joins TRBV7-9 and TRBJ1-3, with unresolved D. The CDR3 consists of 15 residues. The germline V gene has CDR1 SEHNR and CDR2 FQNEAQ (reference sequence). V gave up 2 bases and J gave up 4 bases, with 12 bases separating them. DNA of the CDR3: TGTGCCAGCAGCTTATCGACGGGAATAGGAAACACCATATATTTT. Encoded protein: CASSLSTGIGNTIYF.

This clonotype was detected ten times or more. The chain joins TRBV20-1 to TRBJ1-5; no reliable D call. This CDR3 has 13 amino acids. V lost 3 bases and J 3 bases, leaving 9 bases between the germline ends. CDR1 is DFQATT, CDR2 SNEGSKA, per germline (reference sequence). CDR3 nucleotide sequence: TGCAGTGCTAGTCAGGAAATCAATCAGCCCCAGCATTTT. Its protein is CSASQEINQPQHF.

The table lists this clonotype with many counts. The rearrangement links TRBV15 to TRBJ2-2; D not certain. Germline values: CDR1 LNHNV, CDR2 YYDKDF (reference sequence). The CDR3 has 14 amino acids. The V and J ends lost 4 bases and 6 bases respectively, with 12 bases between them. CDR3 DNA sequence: TGTGCCACCAGCACGAATAGGGCGTCCGGGGAGCTGTTTTTT. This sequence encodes CATSTNRASGELFF.

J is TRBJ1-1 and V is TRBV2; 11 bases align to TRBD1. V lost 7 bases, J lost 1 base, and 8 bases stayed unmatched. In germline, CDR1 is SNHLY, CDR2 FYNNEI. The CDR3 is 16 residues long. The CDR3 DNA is TGTGCCAGCACCGGGACAGGGGGACTCTGGAACACTGAAGCTTTCTTT. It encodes CASTGTGGLWNTEAFF.

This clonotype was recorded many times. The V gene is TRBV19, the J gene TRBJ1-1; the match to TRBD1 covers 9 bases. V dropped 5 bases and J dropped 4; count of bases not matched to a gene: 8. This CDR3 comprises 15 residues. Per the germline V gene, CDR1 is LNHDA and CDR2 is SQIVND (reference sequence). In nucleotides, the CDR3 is TGTGCCAGTAGTCCAACGACAGGGGGTGTCACTGAAGCTTTCTTT. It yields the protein CASSPTTGGVTEAFF. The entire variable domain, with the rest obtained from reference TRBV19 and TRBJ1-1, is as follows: DGGITQSPKYLFRKEGQNVTLSCEQNLNHDAMYWYRQDPGQGLRLIYYSQIVNDFQKGDIAEGYSVSREKKESFPLTVTSAQKNPTAFYLCASSPTTGGVTEAFFGQGTRLTVV.

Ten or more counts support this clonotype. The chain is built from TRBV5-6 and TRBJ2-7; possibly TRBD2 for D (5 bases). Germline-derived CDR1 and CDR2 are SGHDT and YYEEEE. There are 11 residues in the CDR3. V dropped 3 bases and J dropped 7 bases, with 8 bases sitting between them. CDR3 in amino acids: CASSSGGEQYF. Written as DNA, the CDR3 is TGTGCCAGCAGCTCCGGCGGGGAGCAGTACTTC.

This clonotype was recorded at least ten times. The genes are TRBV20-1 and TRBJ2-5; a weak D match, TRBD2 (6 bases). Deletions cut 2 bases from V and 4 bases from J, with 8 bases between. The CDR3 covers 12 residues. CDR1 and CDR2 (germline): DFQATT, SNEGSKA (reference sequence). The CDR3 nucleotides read TGCAGTGCTAGACAAGCGGGAGAGACCCAGTACTTC. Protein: CSARQAGETQYF.

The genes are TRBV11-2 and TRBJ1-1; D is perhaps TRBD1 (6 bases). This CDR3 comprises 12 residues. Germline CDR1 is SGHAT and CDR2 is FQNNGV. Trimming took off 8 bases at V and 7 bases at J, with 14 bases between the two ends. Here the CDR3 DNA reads TGTGCCAGCTCACCGCAGGACAGTGAAGCTTTCTTT. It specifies CASSPQDSEAFF.

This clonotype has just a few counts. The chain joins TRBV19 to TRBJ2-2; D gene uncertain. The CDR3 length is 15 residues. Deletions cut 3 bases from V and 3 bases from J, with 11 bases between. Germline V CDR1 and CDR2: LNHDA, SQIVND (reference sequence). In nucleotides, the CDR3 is TGTGCCAGTAGTATCGTGGGGTGGGACACCGGGGAGCTGTTTTTT. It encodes CASSIVGWDTGELFF.

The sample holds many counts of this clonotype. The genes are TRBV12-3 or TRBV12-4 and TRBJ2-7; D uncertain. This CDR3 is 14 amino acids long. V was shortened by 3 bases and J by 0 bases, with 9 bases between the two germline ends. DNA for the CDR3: TGTGCCAGCAGTTTTTTGGTGCGCTCCTACGAGCAGTACTTC. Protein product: CASSFLVRSYEQYF.

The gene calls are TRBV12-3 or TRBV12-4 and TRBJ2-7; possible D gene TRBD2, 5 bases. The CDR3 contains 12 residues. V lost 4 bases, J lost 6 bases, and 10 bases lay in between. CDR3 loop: CASSYWESEQYF. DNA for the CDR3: TGTGCCAGCAGTTACTGGGAGTCCGAGCAGTACTTC.

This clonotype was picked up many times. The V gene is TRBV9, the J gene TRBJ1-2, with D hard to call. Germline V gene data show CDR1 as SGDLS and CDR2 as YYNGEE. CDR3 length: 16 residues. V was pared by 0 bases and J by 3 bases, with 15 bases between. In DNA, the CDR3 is TGTGCCAGCAGCGTAGAAGGGTCATCTCTCTACTATGGCTACACCTTC. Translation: CASSVEGSSLYYGYTF.

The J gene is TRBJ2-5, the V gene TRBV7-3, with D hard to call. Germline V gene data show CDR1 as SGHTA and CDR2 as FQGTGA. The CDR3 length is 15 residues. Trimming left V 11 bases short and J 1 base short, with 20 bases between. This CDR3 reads CAWSPLGSVQETQYF. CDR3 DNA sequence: TGTGCCTGGAGTCCGCTTGGTAGTGTCCAAGAGACCCAGTACTTC.

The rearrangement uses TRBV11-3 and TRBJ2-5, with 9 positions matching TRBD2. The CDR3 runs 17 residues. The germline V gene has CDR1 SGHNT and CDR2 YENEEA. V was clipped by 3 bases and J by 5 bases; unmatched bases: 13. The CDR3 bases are TGTGCCAGCAGCTTGGACGCTGTGCTAGCGGGAAACGAGACCCAGTACTTC. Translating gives CASSLDAVLAGNETQYF.

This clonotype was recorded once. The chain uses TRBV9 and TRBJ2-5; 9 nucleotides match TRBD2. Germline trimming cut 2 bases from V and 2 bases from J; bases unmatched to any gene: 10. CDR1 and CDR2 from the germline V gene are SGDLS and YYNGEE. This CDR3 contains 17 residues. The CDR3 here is CASSVGTGGRAQETQYF. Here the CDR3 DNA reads TGTGCCAGCAGCGTCGGGACTGGCGGGAGGGCACAAGAGACCCAGTACTTC. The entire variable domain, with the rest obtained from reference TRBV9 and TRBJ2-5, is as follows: DSGVTQTPKHLITATGQRVTLRCSPRSGDLSVYWYQQSLDQGLQFLIQYYNGEERAKGNILERFSAQQFPDLHSELNLSSLELGDSALYFCASSVGTGGRAQETQYFGPGTRLLVL.

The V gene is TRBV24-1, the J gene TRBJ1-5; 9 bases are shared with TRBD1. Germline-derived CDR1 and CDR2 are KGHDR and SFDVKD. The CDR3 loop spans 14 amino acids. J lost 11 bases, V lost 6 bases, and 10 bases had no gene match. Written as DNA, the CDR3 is TGTGCCACCAGTCCGGGACAGGGACAAGAGACCCAGCATTTT. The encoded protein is CATSPGQGQETQHF.

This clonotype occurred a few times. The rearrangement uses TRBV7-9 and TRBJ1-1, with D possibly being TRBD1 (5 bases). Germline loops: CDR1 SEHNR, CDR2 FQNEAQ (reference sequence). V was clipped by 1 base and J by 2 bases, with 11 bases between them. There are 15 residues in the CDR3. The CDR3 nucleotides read TGTGCCAGCAGCTTAGTTCCAGGGATAAACACTGAAGCTTTCTTT. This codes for CASSLVPGINTEAFF.

CDR3 sequence reads: CSAQTGIGYGYTF. In nucleotides, the CDR3 is TGCAGCGCTCAGACAGGGATCGGCTATGGCTACACCTTC. This chain joins TRBV29-1 and TRBJ1-2, with TRBD1 matching over 7 bases. The CDR3 spans 13 residues. Trimming at V came to 7 bases and at J to 4 bases, leaving 9 bases not matched to a gene. Germline-derived CDR1 and CDR2 are SQVTM and ANQGSEA.

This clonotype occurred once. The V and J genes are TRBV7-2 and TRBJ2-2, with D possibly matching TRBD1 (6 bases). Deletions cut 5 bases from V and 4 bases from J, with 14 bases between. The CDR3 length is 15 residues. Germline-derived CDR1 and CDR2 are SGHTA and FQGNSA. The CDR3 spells CASSLDRGFTGELFF. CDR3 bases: TGTGCCAGCAGCCTGGATAGGGGGTTCACCGGGGAGCTGTTTTTT. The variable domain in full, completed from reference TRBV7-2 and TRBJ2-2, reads GAGVSQSPSNKVTEKGKDVELRCDPISGHTALYWYRQSLGQGLEFLIYFQGNSAPDKSGLPSDRFSAERTGGSVSTLTIQRTQQEDSAVYLCASSLDRGFTGELFFGEGSRLTVL.

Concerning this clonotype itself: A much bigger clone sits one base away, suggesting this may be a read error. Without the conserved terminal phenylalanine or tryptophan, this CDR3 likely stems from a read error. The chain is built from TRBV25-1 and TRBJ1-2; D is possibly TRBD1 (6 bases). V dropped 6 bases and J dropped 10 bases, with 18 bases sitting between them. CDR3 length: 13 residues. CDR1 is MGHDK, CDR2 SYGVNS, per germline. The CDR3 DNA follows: TGTGCCAGCAGCCCTACCTACAGGGCGGACTACACCTCC. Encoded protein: CASSPTYRADYTS.